The 20 T cell receptor beta chains presented below share a single source sample, sequenced in a study of cytomegalovirus exposure and HLA in healthy donors. Amplification used 60 Vbeta primers and 13 Jbeta primers. Libraries were prepared by immunoSEQ multiplex PCR; TCRdb keeps only in-frame clonotypes and omits some of them. In the table there are some 110,000 clones, 50% to 65% of which are singletons. What was sequenced was PBMCs. These receptors came from a woman in her thirties or forties in good health and CMV-seropositive.

The V and J genes are TRBV7-9 and TRBJ1-1, with 9 bases fitting TRBD1. V was clipped by 1 base and J by 8 bases; unmatched bases: 2. In germline, CDR1 is SEHNR, CDR2 FQNEAQ (reference sequence). The CDR3 covers 13 residues. CDR3 sequence: CASSLGGTGEAFF. The CDR3 DNA is TGTGCCAGCAGCTTAGGGGGGACAGGGGAAGCTTTCTTT.

The gene calls are TRBV27 and TRBJ2-1; 11 bases line up with TRBD2. This CDR3 has 14 residues. Germline V lookup: CDR1 MNHEY, CDR2 SMNVEV (reference sequence). The V gene end was trimmed by 4 bases and the J gene end by 6 bases; junction bases not matched to a gene: 2. The DNA for the CDR3 is TGTGCCAGCAGTTGGACTAGCGGGTTCAATGAGCAGTTCTTC. This gives the protein CASSWTSGFNEQFF.

This clone was observed a handful of times. The chain uses TRBV25-1 and TRBJ1-4; TRBD1 is a possible D gene (5 bases). The CDR3 totals 18 residues. From germline, CDR1 is MGHDK and CDR2 SYGVNS. The V end lost 1 base, the J end lost 0 bases, and 15 bases lay between the germline ends. The CDR3 spells CASSELGRESTTNEKLFF. The CDR3 DNA sequence: TGTGCCAGCAGTGAATTGGGCAGGGAAAGCACAACTAATGAAAAACTGTTTTTT. Together with reference TRBV25-1 and TRBJ1-4, the CDR3 gives the full variable domain: EADIYQTPRYLVIGTGKKITLECSQTMGHDKMYWYQQDPGMELHLIHYSYGVNSTEKGDLSSESTVSRIRTEHFPLTLESARPSHTSQYLCASSELGRESTTNEKLFFGSGTQLSVL.

In DNA, the CDR3 is TGTGCCAGCAGCTCGTATCGGACAGATACGCAGTATTTT. It specifies CASSSYRTDTQYF. This sequence joins TRBV7-3 and TRBJ2-3; D unresolved. This CDR3 has 13 residues. V dropped 4 bases and J dropped 3 bases, with 8 bases sitting between them. The germline V gene has CDR1 SGHTA and CDR2 FQGTGA.

The chain recombines TRBV4-2 with TRBJ2-7, with 11 bases lining up with TRBD2. With 0 bases clipped from V and 5 bases from J, the junction kept 3 bases outside the gene matches. The germline V gene encodes CDR1 LGHNA and CDR2 YNFKEQ. The CDR3 runs to 15 residues. CDR3 amino acids: CASSQDILAGDEQYF. DNA for the CDR3: TGTGCCAGCAGCCAAGATATACTAGCGGGAGACGAGCAGTACTTC.

The chain employs TRBV4-3 and TRBJ2-7; 8 bases map to TRBD2. Unmatched junction bases numbered 5, after V lost 1 base and J lost 0 bases. Germline V gene data show CDR1 as LGHNA and CDR2 as YSLEER. This CDR3 contains 16 residues. The CDR3 coding sequence is TGCGCCAGCAGCCAAGTACTAGCGGATAGCTCCTACGAGCAGTACTTC. Its translation is CASSQVLADSSYEQYF.

The CDR3 region has the DNA TGTGCCAGCAGTTTAACGGGATTTGATGGCTACACCTTC. This codes for CASSLTGFDGYTF. This chain links TRBV6-5 with TRBJ1-2; D unresolved. Trimming stripped 4 bases from V and 6 bases from J, with 12 bases between. The CDR3 totals 13 residues. Germline V gene lookup returns CDR1 MNHEY and CDR2 SVGAGI.

A note on this clone: The same CDR3 is also encoded by other DNA sequences in this sample. The chain has TRBV27 and TRBJ2-7, with 10 bases aligning to TRBD2. The germline gives CDR1 MNHEY, CDR2 SMNVEV (reference sequence). The length of the CDR3 is 14 residues. V lost 6 bases, J lost 1 base, and 3 bases stayed unmatched. CDR3 sequence (DNA): TGTGCCAGCAGACTAGCGGGGATTTCCTACGAGCAGTACTTC. Translating gives CASRLAGISYEQYF.

This clone has only a few counts. The chain links TRBV7-6 to TRBJ1-2; D not resolved. Germline V gives CDR1 SGHVS, CDR2 FNYEAQ. The ends were cut back, 1 base at V and 8 bases at J, with 11 bases in the middle. The CDR3 runs 13 residues. CDR3: CASSLGPAEGYTF. As DNA, the CDR3 is TGTGCCAGCAGCTTAGGACCCGCGGAAGGCTACACCTTC.

This rearrangement joins TRBV5-4 to TRBJ2-1, with a possible D match to TRBD2 (5 bases). The CDR3 contains 13 residues. The V gene's germline CDR1 is SGHNT and CDR2 YYREEE (reference sequence). V was clipped by 4 bases and J by 12 bases, with 17 bases between them. CDR3 in amino acids: CASSPARERRQFF. The CDR3 region has the DNA TGTGCCAGCAGCCCGGCCCGGGAAAGGAGGCAGTTCTTC.

The chain recombines TRBV19 with TRBJ1-1, with a possible D match to TRBD1 (6 bases). V lost 3 bases and J lost 1, with 9 bases in between. The length of the CDR3 is 14 residues. The V gene's germline CDR1 is LNHDA and CDR2 SQIVND (reference sequence). In DNA, the CDR3 is TGTGCCAGTAGTATGGGACACCAGAACACTGAAGCTTTCTTT. This translates into CASSMGHQNTEAFF.

The rearrangement links TRBV2 to TRBJ2-3, with D perhaps matching TRBD2 (5 bases). CDR3 length: 15 residues. Germline lookup yields CDR1 SNHLY and CDR2 FYNNEI. Trimming shortened V by 3 bases and J by 2 bases, and 12 bases separated the two germline ends. CDR3: CASSDSRVTTDTQYF. CDR3 sequence (DNA): TGTGCCAGCAGTGATTCGCGGGTAACCACAGATACGCAGTATTTT.

In this sample, this clone turned up once. One end of the junction is discordant with germline, which a read error may explain. The chain combines TRBV6-1 with TRBJ1-1, with D possibly TRBD1 on 5 matching bases. The CDR3 has 14 amino acids. Germline CDR1 and CDR2: MNHNS and SASEGT. This chain's CDR3 is CAATLGREGTAAFF. The CDR3 DNA is TGTGCCGCCACTCTCGGAAGGGAGGGGACTGCAGCTTTCTTT.

The gene calls are TRBV7-2 and TRBJ2-7; 8 nucleotides agree with TRBD2. The germline CDR1 and CDR2 sequences are SGHTA and FQGNSA. The CDR3 consists of 14 residues. Losses at the gene ends were 5 bases for V and 2 bases for J; bases not matched to a gene: 5. CDR3 sequence reads: CASSPWRGAYEQYF. CDR3 sequence (DNA): TGTGCCAGCAGCCCATGGCGGGGGGCCTACGAGCAGTACTTC.

This chain joins TRBV19 and TRBJ1-2, with a weak D call TRBD1 (6 bases). The CDR3 has 13 amino acids. In germline, CDR1 is LNHDA, CDR2 SQIVND (reference sequence). Deletions cut 3 bases from V and 1 base from J, with 6 bases between. Here the CDR3 reads CASSMDSNYGYTF. In nucleotides, the CDR3 is TGTGCCAGTAGTATGGACAGTAACTATGGCTACACCTTC. The whole variable domain, filled in from reference TRBV19 and TRBJ1-2, reads DGGITQSPKYLFRKEGQNVTLSCEQNLNHDAMYWYRQDPGQGLRLIYYSQIVNDFQKGDIAEGYSVSREKKESFPLTVTSAQKNPTAFYLCASSMDSNYGYTFGSGTRLTVV.

The CDR3 nucleotides are TGCGCCAGCAGTGAGTCCGGGACAGGGGGGAATGGCTACACCTTC. It encodes CASSESGTGGNGYTF. The chain links TRBV10-2 to TRBJ1-2, with TRBD1 matching 11 bases. Germline V gene lookup returns CDR1 WSHSY and CDR2 SAAADI. This CDR3 has 15 amino acids. The J segment lost 6 bases and the V segment lost 0 bases, leaving 3 bases of the junction unmatched.

J is TRBJ1-1 and V is TRBV6-5; D is unresolved. CDR1 and CDR2 (germline): MNHEY, SVGAGI. V was shortened by 7 bases and J by 0 bases, with 9 bases between the two germline ends. The CDR3 runs to 13 residues. The CDR3, as DNA: TGTGCCAGCATGCCAGCGATGAACACTGAAGCTTTCTTT. Translating it yields CASMPAMNTEAFF.

V and J are TRBV5-1 and TRBJ1-6; maybe TRBD1 (6 bases). V dropped 4 bases and J dropped 9 bases, with 14 bases sitting between them. The V gene's germline CDR1 is SGHRS and CDR2 YFSETQ. The CDR3 is 14 amino acids. The CDR3 DNA reads as TGCGCCAGCAGCCCCGGACAGACTTTTTCACCCCTCCACTTT. Its translation is CASSPGQTFSPLHF.

This clone was recorded a few times. This chain connects TRBV7-9 to TRBJ2-7; a weak D match, TRBD1 (6 bases). The CDR3 covers 14 residues. Germline CDR1 is SEHNR and CDR2 is FQNEAQ (reference sequence). Trimming pared 1 base from V and 3 bases from J, leaving 10 bases between. In DNA form, the CDR3 reads TGTGCCAGCAGCTTAGGGGTAGGGGGCTACGAGCAGTACTTC. It codes for CASSLGVGGYEQYF.

The chain links TRBV6-5 to TRBJ1-2, with 8 nucleotides matching TRBD1. The CDR3 length is 14 residues. After removal of 2 bases from V and 6 bases from J, the junction contained 5 bases not matched to a gene. The germline gives CDR1 MNHEY, CDR2 SVGAGI. The CDR3 nucleotides are TGTGCCAGCAGTTACCAAGGACAGGGCGATGGCTACACCTTC. It encodes CASSYQGQGDGYTF.